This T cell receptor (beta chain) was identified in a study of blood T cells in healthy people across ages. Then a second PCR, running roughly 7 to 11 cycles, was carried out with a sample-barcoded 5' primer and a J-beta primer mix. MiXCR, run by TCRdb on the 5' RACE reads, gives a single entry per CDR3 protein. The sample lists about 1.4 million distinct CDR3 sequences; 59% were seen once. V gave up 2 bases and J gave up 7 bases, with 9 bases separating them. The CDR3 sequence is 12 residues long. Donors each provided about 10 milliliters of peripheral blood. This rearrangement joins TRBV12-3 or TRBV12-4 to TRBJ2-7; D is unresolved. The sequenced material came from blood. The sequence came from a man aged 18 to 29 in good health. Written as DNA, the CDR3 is TGTGCCAGCAGTTTACCTACTGTGGAGCAGTACTTC. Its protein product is CASSLPTVEQYF.